The following is a T cell receptor beta chain sequence with its context. Germline CDR1 and CDR2: SGHTA and FQGNSA. CDR3 size: 16 residues. V lost 3 bases to trimming and J lost 10 bases; unmatched junction nucleotides: 12. Profiling relied on immunoSEQ multiplex PCR, and the TCRdb table lists in-frame clones only, not all of them. The table has about 45,000 clones, more than 80% seen once. The data derive from a study of T cell changes during pregnancy in multiple sclerosis. The source of this sequence is a female donor with multiple sclerosis, enrolled in a pregnancy study. The V gene is TRBV7-2, the J gene TRBJ2-1; 10 nucleotides line up with TRBD2. Sequenced material: CD4+ T cells from peripheral blood mononuclear cells, taken before pregnancy. The CDR3 DNA follows: TGTGCCAGCAGCTTGACCGGGACTAGCGCGGCCAGGGAGCAGTTCTTC. It yields the protein CASSLTGTSAAREQFF.